Below, 28 T cell receptor beta chains from the same sample are listed, as sequenced in a study of shared clonotypes between healthy human individuals. TCRdb's table, derived via immunoSEQ multiplex PCR, lists solely in-frame clones and lacks some. The sample holds millions of clones, 93% seen once. Sequences were obtained from naive CD4+ T cells from PBMCs. Documented subset: CD45RA+ positively selected. These TCRs come from a man aged 18-30 years in good health. Some clones in this sample may be carry-over from other donors' samples.

The chain has TRBV4-1 and TRBJ2-7; TRBD2 agrees at 7 bases. The CDR3 contains 16 residues. The germline CDR1 and CDR2 sequences are MGHRA and YSYEKL. V lost 4 bases to trimming and J lost 0 bases; unmatched junction nucleotides: 9. The DNA for the CDR3 is TGCGCCAGCAGCCTATTACAGCGGGGTCGCTCCTACGAGCAGTACTTC. Protein: CASSLLQRGRSYEQYF.

CDR3: CSVSGTSWGGQYF. The DNA for the CDR3 is TGCAGCGTCTCCGGGACCTCATGGGGTGGGCAGTACTTC. The chain carries TRBV29-1 and TRBJ2-5, with D perhaps matching TRBD1 or TRBD2 (5 bases each). Trimming removed 6 bases at V and 11 bases at J, with 22 bases between. The CDR3 totals 13 residues. Germline CDR1 is SQVTM and CDR2 is ANQGSEA.

V usage is TRBV7-3 and J usage is TRBJ2-7, with D uncertain. The V gene's germline CDR1 is SGHTA and CDR2 FQGTGA. This CDR3 has 15 amino acids. V gave up 5 bases and J gave up 2 bases, with 16 bases separating them. CDR3 sequence reads: CASSPVASLPYEQYF. The CDR3 coding sequence is TGTGCCAGCAGCCCGGTCGCTAGTCTTCCCTACGAGCAGTACTTC.

CDR3 sequence reads: CASSVDCPGGQYEQYF. The CDR3 DNA is TGTGCCAGCAGCGTAGACTGTCCGGGAGGGCAATACGAGCAGTACTTC. The chain joins TRBV21-1 to TRBJ2-7; the D call of TRBD2 is as the table states it, not checked on the DNA. TRBV21-1 is tagged as a pseudogene. CDR3 length equals 16 residues.

This chain joins TRBV28 and TRBJ2-5; 9 bases fit TRBD2. CDR1 is MDHEN and CDR2 is SYDVKM in the germline V gene. The V and J ends lost 1 base and 6 bases, in that order; junction bases with no gene match: 9. The CDR3 sequence is 16 residues long. Here the CDR3 DNA reads TGTGCCAGCAGTTTATCCCCCCTAGCGGGGTTGAAGACCCAGTACTTC. It encodes CASSLSPLAGLKTQYF.

This clone was picked up one time. V and J are TRBV9 and TRBJ1-3; the D is unclear. Germline V gives CDR1 SGDLS, CDR2 YYNGEE. V lost 3 bases and J 0 bases, leaving 13 bases between the germline ends. The CDR3 extends over 16 amino acids. The DNA for the CDR3 is TGTGCCAGCAGCGGCGGACGGAGCGGCTCTGGAAACACCATATATTTT. It is translated as CASSGGRSGSGNTIYF.

The V and J genes are TRBV7-2 and TRBJ1-1; 12 bases match TRBD1. V lost 3 bases and J lost 4; bases outside the gene matches: 3. Germline CDR1 reads SGHTA; CDR2 reads FQGNSA. CDR3 length equals 15 residues. In DNA, the CDR3 is TGTGCCAGCAGCTTCGGGACAGGGGGCGGCACTGAAGCTTTCTTT. It specifies CASSFGTGGGTEAFF.

The rearrangement joins TRBV30 to TRBJ2-3, with TRBD1 as a possible D gene (5 bases). V lost 5 bases to trimming and J lost 0 bases, with 15 bases between them. The germline V gene has CDR1 GTSNPN and CDR2 SVGIG (reference sequence). The CDR3 contains 15 residues. The CDR3 protein is CAWAPWGGSTDTQYF. CDR3 nucleotides: TGTGCCTGGGCCCCTTGGGGCGGAAGCACAGATACGCAGTATTTT.

This clone was picked up one time. The genes are TRBV10-2 and TRBJ2-5; D is ambiguous. The end of the DNA aligns better with TRBJ2-7, so the J call may be wrong. The CDR3 is 14 amino acids. The germline V gene encodes CDR1 WSHSY and CDR2 SAAADI. The CDR3 bases are TGCGCCAGCAGTTTCCAGTTAGGGTCCCACGAGCAGTACTTC. Translating it yields CASSFQLGSHEQYF.

The genes are TRBV2 and TRBJ1-3; possible D gene TRBD1, 5 bases. Germline CDR1 is SNHLY and CDR2 is FYNNEI. Trimming took 3 bases from V and 2 from J, leaving 11 bases between them. The CDR3 length is 15 residues. CDR3 DNA: TGTGCCAGCAGTGATGACAGCTTAACTGGAAACACCATATATTTT. As protein: CASSDDSLTGNTIYF.

The rearrangement links TRBV5-1 to TRBJ1-3; 7 nucleotides match TRBD1. Germline V CDR1 and CDR2: SGHRS, YFSETQ. The length of the CDR3 is 14 residues. Germline trimming cut 7 bases from V and 0 bases from J; bases unmatched to any gene: 4. This chain's CDR3 is CASGDSSSGNTIYF. The CDR3 DNA is TGCGCCAGCGGGGACAGTTCCTCTGGAAACACCATATATTTT.

The genes are TRBV7-9 and TRBJ2-2, with D possibly being TRBD1 or TRBD2 (6 bases each). V was cut by 7 bases and J by 2 bases, with 8 bases left in between. In germline, CDR1 is SEHNR, CDR2 FQNEAQ (reference sequence). This CDR3 is 13 amino acids long. The CDR3 is CASKGGNTGELFF. CDR3 nucleotide sequence: TGTGCCAGCAAGGGGGGAAACACCGGGGAGCTGTTTTTT.

This sequence joins TRBV5-1 and TRBJ2-7; 7 bases map to TRBD1. The CDR3 consists of 12 residues. The trim removed 3 bases at V and 6 bases at J, leaving 3 bases unmatched. Germline V gene data show CDR1 as SGHRS and CDR2 as YFSETQ. The CDR3 protein is CASSSDRVEQYF. The CDR3 region has the DNA TGCGCCAGCAGCTCCGACAGGGTCGAGCAGTACTTC.

The table lists this clone with a count of one. V usage is TRBV19 and J usage is TRBJ2-7; 9 bases align to TRBD2. The CDR3 is made up of 16 amino acids. Germline assignment: CDR1 LNHDA and CDR2 SQIVND (reference sequence). V dropped 5 bases and J dropped 3; count of bases not matched to a gene: 11. The CDR3 sequence is CASSLSGLREGYEQYF. The CDR3, as DNA: TGTGCCAGTAGTCTATCAGGGTTGCGGGAGGGCTACGAGCAGTACTTC.

This clone was picked up one time. Other DNA sequences of this sample code for an identical CDR3. As DNA, the CDR3 is TGTGCCTGGAGTGGGGGTGCTAATGAAAAACTGTTTTTT. This translates into CAWSGGANEKLFF. The V and J genes are TRBV30 and TRBJ1-4; D is unclear. The V gene's germline CDR1 is GTSNPN and CDR2 SVGIG (reference sequence). The CDR3 extends over 13 amino acids. With 1 base removed from V and 3 bases from J, the gap between germline ends came to 6 bases.

The V call is TRBV7-6, the J call TRBJ2-7; a possible D gene is TRBD1 (6 bases). V lost 5 bases and J lost 2, with 19 bases in between. The CDR3 totals 16 residues. Germline CDR1 SGHVS, CDR2 FNYEAQ. In DNA, the CDR3 is TGTGCCAGCAGCCCCCCCCCAGGGGCTGGGGCCTACGAGCAGTACTTC. It yields the protein CASSPPPGAGAYEQYF.

The V call is TRBV4-1, the J call TRBJ2-5; D is perhaps TRBD2 (5 bases). Trimming took 0 bases from V and 3 from J, leaving 5 bases between them. Per germline, CDR1 MGHRA and CDR2 YSYEKL. This CDR3 is built from 13 residues. CDR3 nucleotide sequence: TGCGCCAGCAGCCAAGAACTAGAAGAGACCCAGTACTTC. Translating gives CASSQELEETQYF.

The genes are TRBV5-4 and TRBJ2-1; D perhaps matches TRBD1 (5 bases). V was clipped by 4 bases and J by 0 bases, with 11 bases between them. The CDR3 runs 15 residues. CDR1 and CDR2 from the germline V gene are SGHNT and YYREEE (reference sequence). The chain's CDR3 is CASSQDMNSYNEQFF. CDR3 DNA: TGTGCCAGCAGCCAGGACATGAACTCCTACAATGAGCAGTTCTTC.

The genes are TRBV5-1 and TRBJ2-3; D is perhaps TRBD1 (5 bases). Germline CDR1 and CDR2: SGHRS and YFSETQ. V lost 0 bases to trimming and J lost 8 bases, with 13 bases between them. This CDR3 spans 14 amino acids. For the CDR3, the DNA is TGCGCCAGCAGCTTGGGTCAGGGTGGAGTTACGCAGTATTTT. The encoded protein is CASSLGQGGVTQYF.

The rearrangement links TRBV28 to TRBJ2-1; 11 bases are shared with TRBD2. The V and J ends lost 11 bases and 0 bases, in that order; junction bases with no gene match: 15. The CDR3 contains 18 residues. Germline V lookup: CDR1 MDHEN, CDR2 SYDVKM. The CDR3 sequence is CAHRGLAGGGSSYNEQFF. CDR3 DNA: TGTGCCCATCGAGGACTAGCGGGCGGGGGGAGCTCCTACAATGAGCAGTTCTTC.

The chain links TRBV7-9 to TRBJ2-5, with TRBD2 matching over 8 bases. CDR3 size: 15 residues. The germline gives CDR1 SEHNR, CDR2 FQNEAQ (reference sequence). Losses at the gene ends were 5 bases for V and 1 base for J; bases not matched to a gene: 6. The CDR3 sequence is CASSPNRGGQETQYF. CDR3 bases: TGTGCCAGCAGCCCCAACCGGGGGGGCCAAGAGACCCAGTACTTC. The whole variable domain, remainder taken from reference TRBV7-9 and TRBJ2-5, is DTGVSQNPRHKITKRGQNVTFRCDPISEHNRLYWYRQTLGQGPEFLTYFQNEAQLEKSRLLSDRFSAERPKGSFSTLEIQRTEQGDSAMYLCASSPNRGGQETQYFGPGTRLLVL.

The CDR3 loop reads CATTGGGGRTGELFF. CDR3 DNA sequence: TGTGCCACCACGGGTGGCGGGGGGCGAACCGGGGAGCTGTTTTTT. The chain is built from TRBV6-5 and TRBJ2-2; 8 bases line up with TRBD2. Germline trimming cut 10 bases from V and 5 bases from J; bases unmatched to any gene: 12. In germline, CDR1 is MNHEY, CDR2 SVGAGI. This CDR3 comprises 15 residues.

This chain joins TRBV5-1 and TRBJ2-1; 12 bases are a match to TRBD2. CDR1 and CDR2 (germline): SGHRS, YFSETQ. The V segment lost 0 bases and the J segment 4 bases; nucleotides outside the gene matches: 17. This CDR3 comprises 21 residues. CDR3 region: CASSLEGGAPSGRAVYNEQFF. CDR3 DNA: TGCGCCAGCAGCTTGGAGGGAGGGGCGCCTAGCGGGAGGGCCGTTTACAATGAGCAGTTCTTC.

The V call is TRBV18, the J call TRBJ2-3; perhaps TRBD1 as D (5 bases). Germline V gene lookup returns CDR1 KGHSH and CDR2 LQKENI. The V end lost 4 bases, the J end lost 4 bases, and 9 bases lay between the germline ends. The CDR3 runs 13 residues. The CDR3, as DNA: TGTGCCAGCTCACTGGGGCTCGCAGATACGCAGTATTTT. This sequence encodes CASSLGLADTQYF.

The gene calls are TRBV6-1 and TRBJ2-1; 10 bases agree with TRBD2. J lost 3 bases, V lost 7 bases, and 6 bases had no gene match. The length of the CDR3 is 15 residues. Germline CDR1 reads MNHNS; CDR2 reads SASEGT. CDR3 sequence (DNA): TGTGCCAGCATAAGGGGACTAGCGCTCTACAATGAGCAGTTCTTC. Its protein product is CASIRGLALYNEQFF.

In the case of this clone: The same CDR3 also results from other DNA sequences found in this sample. J is TRBJ2-7 and V is TRBV28; weak D call: TRBD2 (6 bases). The CDR3 has 12 amino acids. The germline V gene encodes CDR1 MDHEN and CDR2 SYDVKM. Trimming took off 3 bases at V and 6 bases at J, with 9 bases between the two ends. CDR3 bases: TGTGCCAGCAGTTTGGTGGGGGGCGAGCAGTACTTC. This gives the protein CASSLVGGEQYF.

The rearrangement links TRBV14 to TRBJ2-3; 8 nucleotides agree with TRBD1. V lost 4 bases, J lost 0 bases, and 3 bases stayed unmatched. The CDR3 sequence is 15 residues long. Germline values: CDR1 SGHDN, CDR2 FVKESK. Here the CDR3 reads CASSRQGLSTDTQYF. For the CDR3, the DNA is TGTGCCAGCAGCCGACAGGGGCTGAGCACAGATACGCAGTATTTT.

The rearrangement uses TRBV28 and TRBJ1-4, with 10 bases fitting TRBD1. The CDR3 consists of 12 residues. Germline-derived CDR1 and CDR2 are MDHEN and SYDVKM. CDR3 loop: CSTGQGNEKLFF. The CDR3 DNA is TGTTCAACGGGACAGGGGAATGAAAAACTGTTTTTT.